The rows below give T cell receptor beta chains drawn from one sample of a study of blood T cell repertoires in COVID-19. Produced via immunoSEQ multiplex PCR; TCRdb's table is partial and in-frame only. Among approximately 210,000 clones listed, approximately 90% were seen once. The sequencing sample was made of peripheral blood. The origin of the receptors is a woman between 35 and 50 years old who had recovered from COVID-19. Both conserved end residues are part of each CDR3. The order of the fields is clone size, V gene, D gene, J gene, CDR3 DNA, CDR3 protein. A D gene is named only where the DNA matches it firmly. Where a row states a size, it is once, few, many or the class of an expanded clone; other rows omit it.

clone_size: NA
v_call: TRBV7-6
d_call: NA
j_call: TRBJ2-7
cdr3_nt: TGTGCCAGCAGCTTAGATCTGGGACTTACCTACGAGCAGTACTTC
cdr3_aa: CASSLDLGLTYEQYF

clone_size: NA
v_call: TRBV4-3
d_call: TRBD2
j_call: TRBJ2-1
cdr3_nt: TGCGCCAGCAGCCAAGATGGAACTAGCGGGTTCTACAATGAGCAGTTCTTC
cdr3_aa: CASSQDGTSGFYNEQFF

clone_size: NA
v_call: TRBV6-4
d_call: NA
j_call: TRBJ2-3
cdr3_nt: TGTGCCAGCAGTGAGAGCCCTACGGGAGATACGCAGTATTTT
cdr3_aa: CASSESPTGDTQYF

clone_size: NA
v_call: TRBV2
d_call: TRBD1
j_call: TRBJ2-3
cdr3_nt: TGTGCCAGCACCCAACCGGGACAGGGATTCACAGATACGCAGTATTTT
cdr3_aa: CASTQPGQGFTDTQYF

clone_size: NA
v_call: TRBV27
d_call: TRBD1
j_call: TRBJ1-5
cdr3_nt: TGTGCCAGCGGGCGGGACAGGGAGGGCAATCAGCCCCAGCATTTT
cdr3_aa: CASGRDREGNQPQHF

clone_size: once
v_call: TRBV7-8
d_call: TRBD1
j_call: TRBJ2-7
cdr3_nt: TGTGCCAGCAGCTTAGTTCCGGGACAGGGGGACAACGAGCAGTACTTC
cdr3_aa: CASSLVPGQGDNEQYF

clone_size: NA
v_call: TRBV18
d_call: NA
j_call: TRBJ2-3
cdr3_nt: TGTGCCAGCTCACCCACCGAGAATACGCAGTATTTT
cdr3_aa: CASSPTENTQYF

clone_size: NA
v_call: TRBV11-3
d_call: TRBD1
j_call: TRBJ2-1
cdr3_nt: TGTGCCAGCAGCTTGAGGTGGGACAGCAGCTCCTACAATGAGCAGTTCTTC
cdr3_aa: CASSLRWDSSSYNEQFF

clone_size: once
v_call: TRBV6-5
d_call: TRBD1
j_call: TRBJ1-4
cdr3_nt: TGTGCCAGCAGGCCTGGGACAGCAAATGAAAAACTGTTTTTT
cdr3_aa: CASRPGTANEKLFF

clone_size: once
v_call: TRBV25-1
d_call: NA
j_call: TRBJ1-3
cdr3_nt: TGTGCCAGCGGACTACAGGACTCTGGAAACACCATATATTTT
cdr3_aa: CASGLQDSGNTIYF

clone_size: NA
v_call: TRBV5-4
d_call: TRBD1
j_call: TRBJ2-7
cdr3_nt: TGTGCCAGCAGCTTGGTACAGGGGGTGGGGGAGCAGTACTTC
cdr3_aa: CASSLVQGVGEQYF

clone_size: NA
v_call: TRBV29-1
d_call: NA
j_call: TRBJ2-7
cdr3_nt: TGCAGCGTTGGAGGGTCCTACGAGCAGTACTTC
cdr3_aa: CSVGGSYEQYF

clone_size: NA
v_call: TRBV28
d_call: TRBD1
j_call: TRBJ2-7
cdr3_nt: TGTGCCAGCAGCCCTCCTGGGGGACAGGGTGGTCTCGAGCAGTACTTC
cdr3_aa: CASSPPGGQGGLEQYF

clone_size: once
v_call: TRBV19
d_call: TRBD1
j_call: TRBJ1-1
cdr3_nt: TGTGCCACCTCGACAGGGGTCATCACTGAAGCTTTCTTT
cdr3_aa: CATSTGVITEAFF

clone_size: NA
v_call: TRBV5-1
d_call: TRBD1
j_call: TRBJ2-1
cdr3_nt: TGCGCCAGCAGCACGGACAGGGGTAAATACAATGAGCAGTTCTTC
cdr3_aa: CASSTDRGKYNEQFF

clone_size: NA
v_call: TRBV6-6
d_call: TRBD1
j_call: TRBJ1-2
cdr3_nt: TGTGCCAGCAGGGACAGGCACTATGGCTACACCTTC
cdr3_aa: CASRDRHYGYTF

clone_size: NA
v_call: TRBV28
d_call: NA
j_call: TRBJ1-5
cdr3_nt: TGTGCCAGCAGTTTAGGAGGCGGGGGGTCTGGGCAGCCCCAGCATTTT
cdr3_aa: CASSLGGGGSGQPQHF

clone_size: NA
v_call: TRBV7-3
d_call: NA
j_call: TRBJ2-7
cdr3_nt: TGTGCCAGCAGCCTTTTGGGGGGACTCTCTGAGCAGTACTTC
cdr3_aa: CASSLLGGLSEQYF

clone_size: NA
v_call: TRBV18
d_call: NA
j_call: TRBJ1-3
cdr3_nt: TGTGCCAGCTCACCACCGGACAGCCCCACACTATATTTT
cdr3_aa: CASSPPDSPTLYF

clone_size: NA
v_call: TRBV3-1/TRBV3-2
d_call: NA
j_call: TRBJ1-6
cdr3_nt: TGTGCCAGCAGCCAAGAGGGTTTCGACCGACCAGGGCGCAATTCACCCCTCCACTTT
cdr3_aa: CASSQEGFDRPGRNSPLHF

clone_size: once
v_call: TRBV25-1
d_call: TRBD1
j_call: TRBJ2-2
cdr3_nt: TGTGCCAGCAGGACAGGGAGTATCGGGGAGCTGTTTTTT
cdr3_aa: CASRTGSIGELFF

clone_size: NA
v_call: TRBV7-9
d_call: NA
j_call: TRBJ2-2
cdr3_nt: TGTGCCAGCAGCTTAGCTGGGACATCATCCGGGGAGCTGTTTTTT
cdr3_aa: CASSLAGTSSGELFF

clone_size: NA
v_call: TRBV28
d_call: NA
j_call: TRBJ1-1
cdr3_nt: TGTGCCAGCAGTTTAGGGAGATTGAACACTGAAGCTTTCTTT
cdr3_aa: CASSLGRLNTEAFF

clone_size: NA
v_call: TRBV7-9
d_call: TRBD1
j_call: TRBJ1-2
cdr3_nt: TGTGCCAGCAGCTTACGGGACAGAAATGGCTACACCTTC
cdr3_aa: CASSLRDRNGYTF

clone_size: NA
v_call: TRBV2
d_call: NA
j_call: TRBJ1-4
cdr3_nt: TGTGCCAGCAGGGCCGAGGTTGTACTGTTTTTT
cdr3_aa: CASRAEVVLFF

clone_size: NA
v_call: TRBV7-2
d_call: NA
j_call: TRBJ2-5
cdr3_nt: TGTGCCAGCAGACCAATGACTAGTGATGAGACCCAGTACTTC
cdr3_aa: CASRPMTSDETQYF

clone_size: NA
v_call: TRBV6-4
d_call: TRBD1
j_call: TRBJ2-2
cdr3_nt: TGTGCCAGCAGTGATCGGACAGGGTTTGGCGGGGAGCTGTTTTTT
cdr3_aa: CASSDRTGFGGELFF

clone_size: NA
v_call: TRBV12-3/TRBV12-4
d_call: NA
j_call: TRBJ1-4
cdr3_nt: TGTGCCAGCAGTTCACAGGTTAATGAAAAACTGTTTTTT
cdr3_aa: CASSSQVNEKLFF

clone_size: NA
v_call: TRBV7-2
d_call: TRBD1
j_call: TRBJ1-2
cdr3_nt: TGTGCCAGCAGCGGAGGCGGACAGGGGATGTATGGCTACACCTTC
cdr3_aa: CASSGGGQGMYGYTF

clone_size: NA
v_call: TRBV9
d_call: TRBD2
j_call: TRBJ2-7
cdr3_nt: TGTGCCAGCAGCGTAGGAAGCGGGACTACCTACGAGCAGTACTTC
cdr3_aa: CASSVGSGTTYEQYF

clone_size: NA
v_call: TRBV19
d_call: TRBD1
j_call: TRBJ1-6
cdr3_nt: TGTGCCAGTAGGACAGGGGGAAACTCCTATAATTCACCCCTCCACTTT
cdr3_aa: CASRTGGNSYNSPLHF

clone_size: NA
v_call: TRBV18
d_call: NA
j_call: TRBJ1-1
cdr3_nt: TGTGCCAGCTCACCGGACTTAGGAAAAGCTTTCTTT
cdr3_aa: CASSPDLGKAFF

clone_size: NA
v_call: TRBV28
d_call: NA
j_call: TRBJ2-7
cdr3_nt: TGTGCCAGCAGGCAACGGACAGTAACAGTAAGCCTTAGCTACGAGCAGTACTTC
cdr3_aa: CASRQRTVTVSLSYEQYF

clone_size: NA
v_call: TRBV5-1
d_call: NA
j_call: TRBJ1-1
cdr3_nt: TGCGCCAGCAGCTTGGTCCGTTCGAACACTGAAGCTTTCTTT
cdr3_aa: CASSLVRSNTEAFF

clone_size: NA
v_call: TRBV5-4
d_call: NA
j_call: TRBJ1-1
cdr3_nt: TGTGCCAGCAGCTTGGGTGGCCCGAACACTGAAGCTTTCTTT
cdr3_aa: CASSLGGPNTEAFF

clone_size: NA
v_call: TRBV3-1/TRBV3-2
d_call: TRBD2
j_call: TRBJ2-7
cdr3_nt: TGTGCCAGCAGCCGACTAGCGGGAACCTACGAGCAGTACTTC
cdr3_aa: CASSRLAGTYEQYF

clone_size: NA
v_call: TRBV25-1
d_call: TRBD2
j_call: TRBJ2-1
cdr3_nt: TGTGCCAGCAGTGATCCTAGCGGAAGCTCCTACAATGAGCAGTTCTTC
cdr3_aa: CASSDPSGSSYNEQFF

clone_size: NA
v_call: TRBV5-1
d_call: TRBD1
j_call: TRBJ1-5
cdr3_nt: TGCGCCAGCAGCTTAGAAGGGGGCGGTCAGCCCCAGCATTTT
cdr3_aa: CASSLEGGGQPQHF

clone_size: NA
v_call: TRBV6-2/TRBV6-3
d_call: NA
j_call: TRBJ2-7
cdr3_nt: TGTGCCAGCAGTTACGGGTCAGCATGGGGAGACGACTACGAGCAGTACTTC
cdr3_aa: CASSYGSAWGDDYEQYF

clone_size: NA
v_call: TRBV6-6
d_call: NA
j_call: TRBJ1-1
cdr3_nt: TGTGCCAGCAGTTACGGGCCAGGGCAGAACACTGAAGCTTTCTTT
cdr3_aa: CASSYGPGQNTEAFF

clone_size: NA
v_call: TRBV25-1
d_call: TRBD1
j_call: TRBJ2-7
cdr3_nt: TGTGCCAGCAGTGAGGGACAGGAGAACGAGCAGTACTTC
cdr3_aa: CASSEGQENEQYF

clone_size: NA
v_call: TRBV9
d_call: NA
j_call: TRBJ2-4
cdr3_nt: TGTGCCAGCAGCGTAGGAGGAGGGCTAGCCAAAAACATTCAGTACTTC
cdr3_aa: CASSVGGGLAKNIQYF

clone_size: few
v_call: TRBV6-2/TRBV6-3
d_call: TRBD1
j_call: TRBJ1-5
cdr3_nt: TGTGCCAGCAGTTACTCGACCCCTGACAGGGGGCTTGGTCAGCCCCAGCATTTT
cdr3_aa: CASSYSTPDRGLGQPQHF

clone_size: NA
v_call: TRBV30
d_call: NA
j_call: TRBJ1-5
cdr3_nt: TGTGCCTGGAGTGTGGCGGGAGTCGGCAATCAGCCCCAGCATTTT
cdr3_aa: CAWSVAGVGNQPQHF

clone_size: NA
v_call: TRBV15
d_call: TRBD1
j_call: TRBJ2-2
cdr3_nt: TGTGCCACCGGGGGGACAGGAGGGACCGGGGAGCTGTTTTTT
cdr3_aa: CATGGTGGTGELFF

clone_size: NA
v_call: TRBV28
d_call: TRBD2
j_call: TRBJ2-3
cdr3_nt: TGTGCCAGCAGTTTAGCTAGCGGGAGAGCAGATACGCAGTATTTT
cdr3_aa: CASSLASGRADTQYF

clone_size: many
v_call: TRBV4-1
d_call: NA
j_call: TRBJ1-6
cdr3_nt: TGCGCCAGCAGCCAAGAAGCGGATAATTCACCCCTCCACTTT
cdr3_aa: CASSQEADNSPLHF

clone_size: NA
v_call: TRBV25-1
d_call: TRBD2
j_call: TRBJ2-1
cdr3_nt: TGTGCCAGCAGTGGAATACTAGCGGGAGCCCAGTTCTTC
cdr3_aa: CASSGILAGAQFF

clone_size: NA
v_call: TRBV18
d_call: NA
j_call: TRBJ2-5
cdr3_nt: TGTGCCAGCTCACCAACCCCGACACGCGGCAGGGGACAAGAGACCCAGTACTTC
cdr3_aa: CASSPTPTRGRGQETQYF

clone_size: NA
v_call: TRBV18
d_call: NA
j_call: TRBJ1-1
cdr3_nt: TGTGCCAGCTCATCGACAGACACTGAAGCTTTCTTT
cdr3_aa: CASSSTDTEAFF

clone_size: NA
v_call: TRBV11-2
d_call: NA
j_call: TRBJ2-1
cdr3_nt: TGTGCCAGCGGACAATTAAGCTCCTACAATGAGCAGTTCTTC
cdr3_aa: CASGQLSSYNEQFF

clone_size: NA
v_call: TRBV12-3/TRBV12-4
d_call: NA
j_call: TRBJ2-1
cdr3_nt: TGTGCCAGCAATGGCGGTCCCTACAATGAGCAGTTCTTC
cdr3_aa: CASNGGPYNEQFF